This T cell receptor beta chain was captured in a study of cytomegalovirus exposure and HLA in healthy donors listed by TCRdb under 2017. Describing the broader study: An earlier analysis of roughly 610 of the donors reported roughly 300 Gb of sequence data and 100 million to 120 million unique TCR beta sequences obtained from 150 million to 200 million T cells. Roughly 310 gigabases of sequencing data and roughly 90 million unique TCR sequences were included in an early release covering roughly 700 HLA-typed donors. The genetic ancestry cluster associated with self-reported Caucasian donors included 81% of the approximately 430 genotyped donors. The study aimed to test whether signatures of past pathogen exposure could be identified by cataloging public T cell receptors. The study profiled the T cell repertoires of hundreds of subjects by immunosequencing and related them to cytomegalovirus serostatus. A separate validation cohort of 100 to 150 different subjects was used in addition to the roughly 670-subject first cohort. The study combined high-throughput TCR immunosequencing, statistical association of individual TCRs with disease status, and machine learning to predict cytomegalovirus infection status. A later analysis re-analyzed previously published TCR beta repertoires from about 600 donors and added high-resolution HLA genotyping to study TCR occurrence patterns. Rather than using new phenotypic data, the later analysis identified candidate immune exposures from TCR beta sequences and from how often those sequences occurred across donors. To decide whether each TCR beta V gene segment behaved as functional or pseudogenic, an earlier analysis of nearly 600 of the donors relied on high-throughput TCR beta sequencing. Donor age, sex, ethnicity and CMV serostatus were collected together with the repertoire data. A later genetic analysis used genome-wide SNP genotypes for about three fifths of the 666 donors, treating that subset as a discovery cohort. Every discovery cohort repertoire had been produced on one sequencing platform. Class I and class II HLA loci were covered by the typing at four-digit resolution. Typing coverage varied by locus: about 620-630 donors for A, B, C, DRB1 and DQB1; roughly 520 for DQA1; about 600 for DPA1; 450 to 480 for DPB1. Because of strong linkage in the cohort, a few DR-DQ haplotypes were treated as single units for association and clustering. Among roughly 400 genotyped donors of the cohort, an average of around 250,000 unique TCR beta nucleotide sequences was sequenced per donor, of which roughly 17% were non-productive.

As for this clone: No antigen is known for it. The record has no base qualities; no much larger clone is one base away.

The research as a whole found: CMV serostatus was the only immune exposure information available for the cohort. Assigning TCR associations to individual alleles was difficult when HLA alleles, especially DR and DQ, strongly co-occurred. In both the original and validation cohorts, the classifier was reported to diagnose cytomegalovirus status with high specificity and sensitivity. Most TCR sequences were seen in very few donors, while some public TCRs were found in many individuals. Most CMV-associated TCR beta chains appeared to be HLA-restricted in a later analysis, and the HLA associations seemed to be driven largely by CMV exposure. In an earlier analysis of about 540 of the donors, most TCR beta V segments were observed in productive rearrangements about 90% or about 30% of the time, broadly matching IMGT annotations. Some IMGT-functional V segments, including TRBV6-2 and TRBV6-3, could not be told apart with the 87-base-pair reads, so those segments were excluded. In a later genetic analysis, fewer N-insertions in productive TCRs were reported among donors in an Asian-associated ancestry cluster than the approximately 630-donor mean. In the study, 150 to 200 TCR beta chains were listed as associated with cytomegalovirus. A further reported finding was that TCR beta sequences accurately predicted the HLA-A and HLA-B alleles for most subjects in the first cohort. Because some donors lacked HLA typing at each locus, the association tests relied only on the typed subset. Several of the top co-occurrence clusters appeared to be linked to parvovirus B19, influenza, CMV and Epstein-Barr virus, according to a later analysis. Because counts were too low, roughly 18 rarely observed V segments, including chromosome 9 orphons, were left out of the earlier analysis of approximately 580 of the donors. Only TCR beta chains were sequenced in this cohort, and the absence of alpha or paired-chain data limited detectable features. An association between a missense DCLRE1C variant and V-gene and J-gene trimming of TCR beta chains was found in a later genetic analysis and replicated in an independent cohort. A few of the identified cytomegalovirus-associated TCR beta chains were confirmed in vitro to be specific for cytomegalovirus antigens. A later analysis associated about 16,000 TCR beta sequences with specific HLA alleles at a false discovery rate of 0.05. According to a later analysis, TCR association rates differed among HLA loci, with DRB1 alleles showing the most associated TCRs and HLA-C alleles showing the fewest. The sequencing pipeline was judged likely to have produced a cluster of highly shared sequence variants as a technical artifact. Compared with equally common non-associated chains, HLA-associated TCR beta chains in a later analysis were more clonally expanded and had lower generation probabilities. Sequencing depth was assumed to be roughly uniform across donors in the presence/absence analyses, though that assumption may not hold. Linkage disequilibrium might explain the correlated functional status among segregating V segments, but an unknown experimental factor could not be excluded. The authors suggested that the approach could potentially be extended to other disease states and immunological phenotypes.

The library was built by means of the immunoSEQ multiplex PCR assay. For the multiplex PCR, a mixture combining 60 forward primers for TCR Vbeta segments and 13 reverse primers for TCR Jbeta segments was used. A multiplex PCR assay on genomic DNA amplified the CDR3 region of rearranged TCR beta genes. On the Illumina HiSeq System, the amplified TCR beta libraries were sequenced as 87-base-pair reads. The paper's data handling went like this. Across the 600 to 700 repertoires, a later analysis counted about 81 million unique TCR beta chains, around 11 million of which were shared by at least two donors. To remove PCR and sequencing errors, raw reads were error-corrected and collapsed into unique sequences using a nearest-neighbor algorithm that merged closely related sequences. To assign V, D and J gene segments, CDR3 sequences were aligned to IMGT reference sequences. Each retained sequence needed at least a six-nucleotide match to both a V gene segment and a J gene segment. A rearrangement was called productive if the CDR3 had no stop codons and remained in frame with V and J, and every other rearrangement was called non-productive. Following IMGT convention, CDR3 was defined as the stretch from the second conserved V-encoded cysteine to the conserved J-encoded phenylalanine. In an earlier analysis of roughly 610 of the donors, sequences lacking an unambiguous match to a single V gene segment were excluded. In an earlier analysis of approximately 500 of the donors, a V segment was called functional when productive rearrangements were above 56.7%, and segregating when the standard deviation between donors exceeded 5%. A statistical classification framework was built to diagnose cytomegalovirus status from the catalog of TCR beta chain sequences. In a later analysis, TCR nucleotide sequences were compared against IMGT/GENE-DB human TR gene sequences so that V and J genes could be assigned. The TCRdist pipeline was used in a later analysis to assign CDR3 sequences and most-parsimonious VDJ recombination scenarios. A later analysis defined each TCR beta chain by its CDR3 amino acid sequence plus V-gene family, and excluded reads lacking a unique V-gene family. In a later analysis, 450 to 600 highly shared, low-generation-probability nucleotide sequences were removed to address suspected cross-contamination and a sequencing artifact. In a later analysis, a clonal expansion index for each public chain was calculated from normalized within-repertoire ranks of inferred template counts. Generation probabilities in a later analysis came from a VDJ recombination model fitted to out-of-frame rearrangements, and those results were checked against IGoR. A later analysis scored TCR-TCR, TCR-HLA and TCR-CMV co-occurrence with hypergeometric tests, applying a repertoire-size bias correction to TCR pairs. In a later analysis, false discovery rates were estimated by permuting HLA or CMV assignments 20 times. In a later analysis, co-occurring TCRs were grouped using DBSCAN, with TCRdist sequence similarity added in when clustering inside HLA-allele-positive subsets. For co-occurrence clustering, repertoires with fewer than 30,000 or more than 120,000 public chains were excluded, along with roughly 5 repertoires with anomalous nucleotide sharing. Drawn from immuneACCESS, this table holds only the in-frame rearrangements with V and J called that TCRdb kept. Clones are partly lost; checked studies trace under half to an unresolved V gene and leave the rest unexplained. The V and J calls and clone size come from that table; D and trimming were worked out from the DNA. This sample comprises 90,000 to 150,000 clones, around 70% of them detected only once. Just over 8% of the sample comes from the top ten.

Including cysteine and phenylalanine, the CDR3 has 15 amino acids. Only CDR3 DNA is held: 45 bases, read in frame from base 1. V is cut by 1 base and J by 3 bases, and the space between the germline ends is 10 bases. From a lookup of the germline V gene, CDR1 and CDR2 are MGHRA and YSYEKL. The cohort comprised under 700 healthy bone marrow donors. At the time of sampling, every cohort member was nominally healthy, though immune exposures that went unrecorded were likely present. The donor was CMV seropositive and belonged to the group of about 290 seropositive cohort members. Every donor gave a peripheral blood sample, and the peripheral blood mononuclear cells from that sample were used for TCR beta sequencing. Genomic DNA was extracted from the blood cell samples with the Qiagen DNeasy Blood Extraction Kit.

This sequence originates from a woman in her forties in good health and CMV-seropositive. The chain joins TRBV4-1 to TRBJ2-4; D gene: possibly TRBD1, on 5 matching bases. Specimen: PBMCs. The sequence in DNA is TGCGCCAGCAGCCAAGCAGGGTCGGGCAAAAACATTCAGTACTTC. It codes for CASSQAGSGKNIQYF.